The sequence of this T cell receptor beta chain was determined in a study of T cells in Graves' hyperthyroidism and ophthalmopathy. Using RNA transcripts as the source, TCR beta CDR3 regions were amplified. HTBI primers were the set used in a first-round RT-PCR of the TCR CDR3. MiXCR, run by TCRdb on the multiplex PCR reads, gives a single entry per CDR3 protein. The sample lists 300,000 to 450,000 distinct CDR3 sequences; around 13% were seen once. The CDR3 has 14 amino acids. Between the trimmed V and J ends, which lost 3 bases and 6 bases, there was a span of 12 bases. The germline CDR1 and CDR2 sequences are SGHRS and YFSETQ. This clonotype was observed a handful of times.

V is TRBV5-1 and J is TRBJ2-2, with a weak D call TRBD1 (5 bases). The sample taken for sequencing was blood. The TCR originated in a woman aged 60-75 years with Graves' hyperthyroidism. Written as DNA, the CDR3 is TGCGCCAGCAGCTCGGAAGGGGTCTCCGGGGAGCTGTTTTTT. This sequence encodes CASSSEGVSGELFF.